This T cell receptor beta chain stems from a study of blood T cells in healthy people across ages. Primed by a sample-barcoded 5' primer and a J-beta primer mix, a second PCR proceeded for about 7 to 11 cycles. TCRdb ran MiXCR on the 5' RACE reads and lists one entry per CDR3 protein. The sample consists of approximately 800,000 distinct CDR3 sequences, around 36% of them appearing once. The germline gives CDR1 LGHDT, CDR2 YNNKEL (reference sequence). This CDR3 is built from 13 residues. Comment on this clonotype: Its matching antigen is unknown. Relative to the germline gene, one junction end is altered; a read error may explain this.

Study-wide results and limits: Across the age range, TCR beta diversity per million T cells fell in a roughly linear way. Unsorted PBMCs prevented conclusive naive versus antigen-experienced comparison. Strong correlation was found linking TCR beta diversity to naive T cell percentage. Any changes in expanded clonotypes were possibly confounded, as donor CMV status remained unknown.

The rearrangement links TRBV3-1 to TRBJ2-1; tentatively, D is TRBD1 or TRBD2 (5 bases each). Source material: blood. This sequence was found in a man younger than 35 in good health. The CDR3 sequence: CASNQFHRDHQFF. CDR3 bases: TGTGCCAGCAACCAATTCCACCGGGACCACCAGTTCTTC.